The sequence of this T cell receptor beta chain was determined in a study of T cell repertoires in cytomegalovirus infection. At the level of the study: It can be stated that public TCR beta signatures indicated CMV infection as well as a matching HLA type.

The study's findings and limits: Identification of carriers of CMV plus the relevant HLA was achieved through cumulative public TCR beta family frequency. HLA-C-restricted CMV-specific TCR beta clonotypes were dominant in the ex vivo response.

TCRdb itself ran the reads through MiXCR, one entry per CDR3 protein. Found here are about 160,000 distinct CDR3 sequences, 15% to 20% of them singletons; the top ten hold 18%. The length of the CDR3 is 16 residues. Germline assignment: CDR1 MDHEN and CDR2 SYDVKM. The J segment lost 4 bases and the V segment lost 6 bases, leaving 14 bases of the junction unmatched. There are a few counts of this clonotype. Antigen unknown. This sequence was found in a human donor in good health (CMV status not recorded). Some clones in this sample may be carry-over from other donors' samples. The rearrangement uses TRBV28 and TRBJ1-2, with TRBD1 identical over 7 bases. Material for sequencing was CD8+ T cells from PBMCs. The CDR3 DNA sequence: TGTGCCAGCAGCAGCCGGGACAGTGGGCTCGGCTATGGCTACACCTTC. Protein sequence: CASSSRDSGLGYGYTF.